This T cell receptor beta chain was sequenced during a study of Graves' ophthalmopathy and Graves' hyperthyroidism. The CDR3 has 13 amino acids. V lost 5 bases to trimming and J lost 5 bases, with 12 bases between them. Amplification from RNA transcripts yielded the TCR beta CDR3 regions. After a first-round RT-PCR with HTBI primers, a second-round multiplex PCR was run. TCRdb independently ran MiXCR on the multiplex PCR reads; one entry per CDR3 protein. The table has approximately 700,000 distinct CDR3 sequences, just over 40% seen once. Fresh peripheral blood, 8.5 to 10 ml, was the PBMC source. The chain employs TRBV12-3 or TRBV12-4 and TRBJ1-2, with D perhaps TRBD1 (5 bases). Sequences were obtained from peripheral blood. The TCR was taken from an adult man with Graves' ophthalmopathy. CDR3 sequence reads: CASSPLSGYGYTF. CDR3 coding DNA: TGTGCCAGCAGTCCCCTTTCAGGGTATGGCTACACCTTC.